This T cell receptor beta chain originates from a study of Ad26.COV2.S vaccination and SARS-CoV-2 variants. Treatment in this sample: some 20 received Ad26.COV2.S at low or high dose, single or two shots; five or six received placebo; per-sample allocation not given. Following the first vaccine or placebo injection, samples were taken on day 63. Study findings and constraints: Breadth measured for non-spike TCRs was similar across vaccine and placebo recipients.

CDR3 length equals 14 residues. CDR1 and CDR2 (germline): MNHEY, SVGAGI. The V end was cut by 5 bases, the J end by 4 bases, with 14 bases between. As for this clone: As yet, its antigen is unknown.

Some clones are missing from TCRdb's copy, which holds only in-frame ones; the method was immunoSEQ multiplex PCR. The sample consists of about 420,000 clones, 88% of them appearing once. J is TRBJ1-2 and V is TRBV6-5; D is undetermined. The source of this sequence is a person aged 18-60 years who received the Ad26.COV2.S COVID-19 vaccine or a placebo. This specimen consisted of peripheral blood, obtained in a trial of Ad26.COV2.S vaccine versus placebo. CDR3 amino acids: CASSLQERTYGYTF. The CDR3 DNA sequence: TGTGCCAGCAGTCTACAAGAAAGGACCTATGGCTACACCTTC.